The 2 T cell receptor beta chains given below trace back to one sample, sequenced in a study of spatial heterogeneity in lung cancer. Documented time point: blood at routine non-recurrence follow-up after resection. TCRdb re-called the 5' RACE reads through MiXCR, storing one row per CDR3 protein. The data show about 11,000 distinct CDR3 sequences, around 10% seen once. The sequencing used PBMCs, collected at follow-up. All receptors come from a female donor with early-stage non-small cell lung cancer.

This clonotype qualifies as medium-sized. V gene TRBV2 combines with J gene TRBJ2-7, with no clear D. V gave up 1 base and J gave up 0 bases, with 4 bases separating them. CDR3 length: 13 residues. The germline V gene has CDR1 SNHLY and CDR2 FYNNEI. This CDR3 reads CASSEGDSYEQYV. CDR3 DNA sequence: TGTGCCAGCAGTGAAGGGGACTCCTACGAGCAGTACGTC.

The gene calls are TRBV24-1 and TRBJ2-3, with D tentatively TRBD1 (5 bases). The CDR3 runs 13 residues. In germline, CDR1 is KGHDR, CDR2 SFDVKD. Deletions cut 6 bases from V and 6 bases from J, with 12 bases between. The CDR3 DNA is TGTGCCACCAGTCCGACAGTACCCGATACGCAGTATTTT. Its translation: CATSPTVPDTQYF.